The 19 T cell receptor beta chains reported below all come from one sample, sequenced in a study of blood T cell repertoires in COVID-19. TCRdb's copy holds only in-frame clones and misses some; the assay was immunoSEQ multiplex PCR. The sample lists about 250,000 clones; roughly nine tenths were seen once. The source material was peripheral blood. Receptors originate from a woman aged 55-70 years who had recovered from COVID-19.

The gene calls are TRBV18 and TRBJ2-1; tentatively, D is TRBD1 (6 bases). Trimming left V 0 bases short and J 0 bases short, with 12 bases between. The CDR3 spans 17 residues. Germline V gene sequence: CDR1 KGHSH, CDR2 LQKENI. CDR3 sequence: CASSPPPTGASYNEQFF. CDR3 in DNA: TGTGCCAGCTCACCACCCCCGACAGGAGCCTCCTACAATGAGCAGTTCTTC.

A remark on this clone: Within the sample, other DNA sequences also encode this same CDR3. The chain couples TRBV18 to TRBJ2-7; TRBD1 matches at 9 bases. The CDR3 length is 15 residues. V lost 3 bases, J lost 0 bases, and 3 bases stayed unmatched. From germline, CDR1 is KGHSH and CDR2 LQKENI. The CDR3 DNA sequence: TGTGCCAGCTCACCTCCGACAGGGGGCTCCTACGAGCAGTACTTC. Residues: CASSPPTGGSYEQYF.

The chain carries TRBV7-8 and TRBJ2-2; tentative D call: TRBD2 (5 bases). The germline V and J ends were trimmed by 1 base and 5 bases, with 20 bases remaining between them. Germline V CDR1 and CDR2: SGHVS, FQNEAQ. The CDR3 runs 18 residues. CDR3 nucleotide sequence: TGTGCCAGCAGCTTAGACGTCGAGGGCCGACCGCTTACCGGGGAGCTGTTTTTT. Translated: CASSLDVEGRPLTGELFF.

This chain joins TRBV5-1 and TRBJ1-5; 8 bases are a match to TRBD1. The CDR3 contains 17 residues. Germline-derived CDR1 and CDR2 are SGHRS and YFSETQ. Trimming removed 4 bases from V and 4 bases from J; junction bases left unmatched: 13. CDR3 sequence reads: CASSPGVRGQRNQPQHF. Here the CDR3 DNA reads TGCGCCAGCAGCCCTGGGGTCAGGGGGCAGCGGAATCAGCCCCAGCATTTT.

The genes are TRBV13 and TRBJ2-7; D ambiguous. Germline values: CDR1 PRHDT, CDR2 FYEKMQ (reference sequence). CDR3 length equals 13 residues. Trimming shortened V by 3 bases and J by 1 base, and 7 bases separated the two germline ends. In DNA form, the CDR3 reads TGTGCCAGCAGCTTCGTACGGTCCTACGAGCAGTACTTC. Translation gives CASSFVRSYEQYF.

Note on this clone: Other DNA sequences in the same sample also yield this CDR3. The chain joins TRBV7-3 to TRBJ1-1; D ambiguous. The CDR3 has 13 amino acids. The V end was cut by 2 bases, the J end by 1 base, with 5 bases between. Germline V CDR1 and CDR2: SGHTA, FQGTGA. The CDR3 region is CASSLGQNTEAFF. The CDR3 nucleotides are TGTGCCAGCAGCTTAGGGCAGAACACTGAAGCTTTCTTT.

The chain combines TRBV5-8 with TRBJ1-5; 11 bases map to TRBD1. Trimming at V came to 4 bases and at J to 2 bases, leaving 5 bases not matched to a gene. Per the germline V gene, CDR1 is SGHTS and CDR2 is YDEGEE. This CDR3 contains 16 residues. This CDR3 is CASSRTGGHGNQPQHF. In DNA, the CDR3 is TGTGCCAGCAGCAGGACAGGGGGCCATGGCAATCAGCCCCAGCATTTT.

The count of this clone is one. The chain uses TRBV18 and TRBJ2-1, with a possible D match to TRBD2 (5 bases). The CDR3 is made up of 13 amino acids. Per germline, CDR1 KGHSH and CDR2 LQKENI. Trimming cost V 2 bases and J 7 bases, with 9 bases left between them. CDR3 sequence reads: CASSPGSANEQFF. The CDR3 DNA reads TGTGCCAGCTCACCAGGTAGCGCGAATGAGCAGTTCTTC.

V gene TRBV3-1 (or the pseudogene TRBV3-2) combines with J gene TRBJ1-5, with D unresolved. Germline loops: CDR1 LGHDT, CDR2 YNNKEL (reference sequence). This CDR3 spans 15 amino acids. Trimming left V 1 base short and J 0 bases short, with 7 bases between. Here the CDR3 reads CASSQGPNSNQPQHF. The CDR3 DNA is TGTGCCAGCAGCCAAGGGCCGAATAGCAATCAGCCCCAGCATTTT.

The rearrangement joins TRBV28 to TRBJ1-2, with a weak D call TRBD1 (6 bases). V lost 5 bases and J lost 5, with 15 bases in between. The V gene's germline CDR1 is MDHEN and CDR2 SYDVKM. CDR3 length: 14 amino acids. The CDR3 is CASSRGGSYYGYTF. The DNA of the CDR3 is TGTGCCAGCAGTCGCGGGGGCAGCTATTATGGCTACACCTTC.

The chain uses TRBV6-2 or TRBV6-3 and TRBJ2-5; TRBD2 matches at 9 bases. The CDR3 is made up of 17 amino acids. Germline V gene lookup returns CDR1 MNHEY and CDR2 SVGEGT. The ends lost 0 bases at V and 0 bases at J; junction bases unmatched: 5. The CDR3 region has the DNA TGTGCCAGCAGTTACTCTCTAGCGGGGAGGTACCAAGAGACCCAGTACTTC. Encoded protein: CASSYSLAGRYQETQYF.

This chain uses TRBV6-4 with TRBJ2-3; 11 nucleotides agree with TRBD2. V shed 3 bases, J shed 4 bases, and the junction held 3 bases outside the gene matches. This CDR3 is 15 amino acids long. Germline V gene lookup returns CDR1 MRHNA and CDR2 SNTAGT. CDR3 in DNA: TGTGCCAGCAGTGAGGAACTAGCGGGGGCAGATACGCAGTATTTT. Protein sequence: CASSEELAGADTQYF.

Note on this clone: This specimen includes other DNA sequences encoding the same CDR3. The CDR3 here is CASSVGLAVNEQFF. Written as DNA, the CDR3 is TGTGCCAGCAGCGTAGGACTAGCTGTAAATGAGCAGTTCTTC. The rearrangement uses TRBV9 and TRBJ2-1; 7 bases map to TRBD2. This CDR3 comprises 14 residues. Germline lookup yields CDR1 SGDLS and CDR2 YYNGEE. The V and J ends lost 0 bases and 7 bases, in that order; junction bases with no gene match: 4.

This chain connects TRBV19 to TRBJ1-5; no definite D call. In germline, CDR1 is LNHDA, CDR2 SQIVND (reference sequence). The CDR3 contains 13 residues. V lost 3 bases and J lost 9, with 12 bases in between. The DNA of the CDR3 is TGTGCCAGTAGTATTGGAGGTGAACGGCCCCAGCATTTT. It yields the protein CASSIGGERPQHF. Together with reference TRBV19 and TRBJ1-5, the CDR3 gives the full variable domain: DGGITQSPKYLFRKEGQNVTLSCEQNLNHDAMYWYRQDPGQGLRLIYYSQIVNDFQKGDIAEGYSVSREKKESFPLTVTSAQKNPTAFYLCASSIGGERPQHFGDGTRLSIL.

The gene calls are TRBV5-6 and TRBJ2-2; maybe TRBD1 (5 bases). The germline V and J ends were trimmed by 0 bases and 2 bases, with 11 bases remaining between them. Germline V gene lookup returns CDR1 SGHDT and CDR2 YYEEEE. CDR3 length: 16 residues. The CDR3 reads CASSLGVTANTGELFF. In nucleotides, the CDR3 is TGTGCCAGCAGCTTGGGGGTGACAGCAAACACCGGGGAGCTGTTTTTT.

This clone appeared once. The chain combines TRBV19 with TRBJ1-2; D is unresolved. Trimming shortened V by 3 bases and J by 8 bases, and 10 bases separated the two germline ends. CDR1 and CDR2 (germline): LNHDA, SQIVND (reference sequence). This CDR3 spans 12 amino acids. CDR3 region: CASSIRELGYTF. CDR3 nucleotide sequence: TGTGCCAGTAGTATTAGGGAGCTCGGCTACACCTTC.

The J gene is TRBJ2-5, the V gene TRBV28, with 7 bases aligning to TRBD2. CDR3 length equals 14 residues. After removal of 6 bases from V and 3 bases from J, the junction contained 7 bases not matched to a gene. Germline V lookup: CDR1 MDHEN, CDR2 SYDVKM. The CDR3 DNA is TGTGCCAGCAGGATAACTCTAGCGGAAGAGACCCAGTACTTC. Its protein product is CASRITLAEETQYF.

J is TRBJ1-4 and V is TRBV6-6; no firm D call. Trimming removed 11 bases from V and 0 bases from J, with 13 bases in between. The CDR3 loop spans 14 amino acids. The germline gives CDR1 MNHNY, CDR2 SVGAGI (reference sequence). DNA for the CDR3: TGTGCCCACGGGGTCGGCACAACTAATGAAAAACTGTTTTTT. Translated, it gives CAHGVGTTNEKLFF.

V and J are TRBV29-1 and TRBJ2-7; 11 bases map to TRBD2. CDR3 length equals 15 residues. V trimming: 7 bases; J trimming: 1 base; junction bases outside the gene matches: 9. Germline V gene sequence: CDR1 SQVTM, CDR2 ANQGSEA. In nucleotides, the CDR3 is TGCAGCGGAGCTGATAGCGGGGGGGCTTCCTACGAGCAGTACTTC. This gives the protein CSGADSGGASYEQYF.